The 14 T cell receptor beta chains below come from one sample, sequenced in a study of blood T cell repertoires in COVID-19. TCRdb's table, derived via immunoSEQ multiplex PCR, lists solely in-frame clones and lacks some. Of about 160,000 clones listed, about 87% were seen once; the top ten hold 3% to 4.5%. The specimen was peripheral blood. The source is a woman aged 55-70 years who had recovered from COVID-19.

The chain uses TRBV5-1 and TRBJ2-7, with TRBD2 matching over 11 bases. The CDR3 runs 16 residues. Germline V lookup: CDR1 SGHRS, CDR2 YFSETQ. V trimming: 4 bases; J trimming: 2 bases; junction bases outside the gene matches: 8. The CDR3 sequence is CASSQSGTSGTYEQYF. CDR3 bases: TGCGCCAGCAGCCAATCCGGGACTAGCGGTACCTACGAGCAGTACTTC.

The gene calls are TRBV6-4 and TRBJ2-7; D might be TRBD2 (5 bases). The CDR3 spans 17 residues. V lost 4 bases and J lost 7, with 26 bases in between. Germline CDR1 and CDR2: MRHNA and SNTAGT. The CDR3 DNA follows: TGTGCCAGCAGTGCCCCATCCTCCTCTCCGGGGATGTGGGAGCAGTACTTC. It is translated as CASSAPSSSPGMWEQYF.

Here the CDR3 reads CASSQVLRTGELFF. The CDR3 DNA follows: TGCGCCAGCAGCCAAGTCCTGAGGACCGGGGAGCTGTTTTTT. The J gene is TRBJ2-2, the V gene TRBV4-1; D not certain. The CDR3 is made up of 14 amino acids. Germline lookup yields CDR1 MGHRA and CDR2 YSYEKL. Trimming left V 1 base short and J 5 bases short, with 8 bases between.

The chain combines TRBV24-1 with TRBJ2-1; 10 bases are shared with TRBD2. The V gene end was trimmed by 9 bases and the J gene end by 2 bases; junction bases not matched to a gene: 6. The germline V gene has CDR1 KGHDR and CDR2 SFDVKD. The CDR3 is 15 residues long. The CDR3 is CATSPGTSAYNEQFF. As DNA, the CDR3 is TGTGCCACCTCCCCCGGGACTAGCGCCTACAATGAGCAGTTCTTC.

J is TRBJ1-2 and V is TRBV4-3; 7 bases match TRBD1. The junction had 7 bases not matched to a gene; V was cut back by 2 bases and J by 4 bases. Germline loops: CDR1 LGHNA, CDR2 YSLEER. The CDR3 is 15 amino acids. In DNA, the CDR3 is TGCGCCAGCAGCCAAACGACAGGGATTGGCTATGGCTACACCTTC. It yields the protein CASSQTTGIGYGYTF.

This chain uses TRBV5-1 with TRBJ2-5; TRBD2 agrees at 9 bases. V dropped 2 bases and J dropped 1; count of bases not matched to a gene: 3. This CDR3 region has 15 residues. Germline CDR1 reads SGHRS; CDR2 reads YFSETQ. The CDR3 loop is CASSLVAGVQETQYF. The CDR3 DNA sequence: TGCGCCAGCAGCTTAGTAGCGGGAGTCCAAGAGACCCAGTACTTC.

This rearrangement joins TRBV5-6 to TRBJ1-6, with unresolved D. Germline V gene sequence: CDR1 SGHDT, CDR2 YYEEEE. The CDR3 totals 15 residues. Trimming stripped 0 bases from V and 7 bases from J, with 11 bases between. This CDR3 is CASSLERVGNSPLHF. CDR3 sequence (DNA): TGTGCCAGCAGCTTGGAGAGGGTGGGAAATTCACCCCTCCACTTT.

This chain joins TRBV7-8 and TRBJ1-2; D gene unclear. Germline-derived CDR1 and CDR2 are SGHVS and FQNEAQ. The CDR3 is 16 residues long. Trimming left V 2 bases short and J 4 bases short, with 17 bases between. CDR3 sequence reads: CASSLRGPGEGYGYTF. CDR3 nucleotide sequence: TGTGCCAGCAGCTTAAGAGGGCCGGGAGAGGGCTATGGCTACACCTTC.

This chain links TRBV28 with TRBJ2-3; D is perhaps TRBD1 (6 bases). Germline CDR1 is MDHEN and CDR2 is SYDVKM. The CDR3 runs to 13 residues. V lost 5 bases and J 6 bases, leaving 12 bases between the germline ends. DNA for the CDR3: TGTGCCAGCAGTACCGGACAGCCCGATACGCAGTATTTT. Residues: CASSTGQPDTQYF.

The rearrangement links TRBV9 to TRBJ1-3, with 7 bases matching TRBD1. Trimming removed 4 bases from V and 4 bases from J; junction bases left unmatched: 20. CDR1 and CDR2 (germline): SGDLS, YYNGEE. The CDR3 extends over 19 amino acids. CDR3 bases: TGTGCCAGCAGCCCCGCGTCTCATCCAGACAGGGTGAGAGGAAACACCATATATTTT. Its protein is CASSPASHPDRVRGNTIYF.

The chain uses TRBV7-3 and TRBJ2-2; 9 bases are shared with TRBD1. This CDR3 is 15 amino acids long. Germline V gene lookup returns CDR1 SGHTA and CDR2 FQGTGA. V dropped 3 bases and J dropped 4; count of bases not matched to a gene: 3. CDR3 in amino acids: CASSLGQGGTGELFF. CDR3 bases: TGTGCCAGCAGCTTGGGACAGGGTGGCACCGGGGAGCTGTTTTTT.

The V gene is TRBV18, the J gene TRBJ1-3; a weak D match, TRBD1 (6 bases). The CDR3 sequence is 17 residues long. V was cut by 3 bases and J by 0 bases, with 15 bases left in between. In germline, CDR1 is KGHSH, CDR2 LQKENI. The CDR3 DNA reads TGTGCCAGCTCACCCCCCGCAGGGGTTATCTCTGGAAACACCATATATTTT. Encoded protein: CASSPPAGVISGNTIYF.

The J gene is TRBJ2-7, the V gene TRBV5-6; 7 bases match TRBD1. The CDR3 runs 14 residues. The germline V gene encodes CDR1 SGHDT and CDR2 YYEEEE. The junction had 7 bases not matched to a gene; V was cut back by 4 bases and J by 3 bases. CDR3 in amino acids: CASSLRDSGYEQYF. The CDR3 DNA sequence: TGTGCCAGCAGCCTCCGGGACAGCGGCTACGAGCAGTACTTC. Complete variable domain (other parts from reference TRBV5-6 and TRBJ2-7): DAGVTQSPTHLIKTRGQQVTLRCSPKSGHDTVSWYQQALGQGPQFIFQYYEEEERQRGNFPDRFSGHQFPNYSSELNVNALLLGDSALYLCASSLRDSGYEQYFGPGTRLTVT.

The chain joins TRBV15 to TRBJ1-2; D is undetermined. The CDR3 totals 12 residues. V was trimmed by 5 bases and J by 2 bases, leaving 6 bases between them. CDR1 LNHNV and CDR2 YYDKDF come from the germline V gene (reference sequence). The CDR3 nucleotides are TGTGCCACCAGCTACATGAACTATGGCTACACCTTC. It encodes CATSYMNYGYTF.